This T cell receptor beta chain originates from a study of somatic mutations in cytotoxic T cells in rheumatoid arthritis. Regarding the study as a whole: Significant differences in CD8+ T-cell clonality were not found between rheumatoid arthritis patients and healthy controls (age-matched).

Turning to this clone: The target antigen is unknown.

With 5 bases clipped from V and 1 base from J, the junction kept 7 bases outside the gene matches. Germline V gene data show CDR1 as SGDLS and CDR2 as YYNGEE. This CDR3 spans 15 amino acids. Profiled with immunoSEQ multiplex PCR; TCRdb holds only in-frame clones, not every one. The profile shows 10,000 to 13,000 clones, approximately 71% of them singletons. The chain combines TRBV9 with TRBJ2-3; 7 nucleotides agree with TRBD1. The receptor's source is an adult with rheumatoid arthritis. The source material was CD8+ T cells sorted from blood. CDR3 coding DNA: TGTGCCAGCAGTGAAACAGGGGTAGGCACAGATACGCAGTATTTT. Protein product: CASSETGVGTDTQYF.